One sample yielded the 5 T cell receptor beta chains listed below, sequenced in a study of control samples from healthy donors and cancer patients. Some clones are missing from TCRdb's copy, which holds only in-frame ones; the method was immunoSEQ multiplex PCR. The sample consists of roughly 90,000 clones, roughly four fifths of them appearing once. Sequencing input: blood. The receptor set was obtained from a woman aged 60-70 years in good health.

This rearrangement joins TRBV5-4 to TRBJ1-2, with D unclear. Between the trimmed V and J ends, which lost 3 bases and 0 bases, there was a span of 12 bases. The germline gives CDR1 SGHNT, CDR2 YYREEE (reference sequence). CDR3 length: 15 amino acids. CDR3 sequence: CASSSRVGPNYGYTF. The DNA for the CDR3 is TGTGCCAGCAGCTCCCGGGTCGGGCCTAACTATGGCTACACCTTC.

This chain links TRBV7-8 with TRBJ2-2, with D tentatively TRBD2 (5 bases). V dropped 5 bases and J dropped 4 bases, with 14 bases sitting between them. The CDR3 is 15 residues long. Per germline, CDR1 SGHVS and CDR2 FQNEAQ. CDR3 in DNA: TGTGCCAGCAGCACGGTCGGGGTAGGCACCGGGGAGCTGTTTTTT. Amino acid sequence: CASSTVGVGTGELFF.

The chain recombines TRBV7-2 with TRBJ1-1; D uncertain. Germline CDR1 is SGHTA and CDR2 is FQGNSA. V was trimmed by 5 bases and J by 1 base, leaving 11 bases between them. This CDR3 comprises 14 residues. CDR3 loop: CASSKTGSNTEAFF. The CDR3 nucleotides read TGTGCCAGCAGCAAGACGGGATCGAACACTGAAGCTTTCTTT.

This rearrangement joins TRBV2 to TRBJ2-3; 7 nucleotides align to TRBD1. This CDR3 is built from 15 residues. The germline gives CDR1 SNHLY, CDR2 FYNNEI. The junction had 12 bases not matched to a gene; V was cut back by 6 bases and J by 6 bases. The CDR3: CASRSTGINGDTQYF. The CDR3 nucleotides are TGTGCCAGCAGGTCGACAGGGATTAACGGGGATACGCAGTATTTT.

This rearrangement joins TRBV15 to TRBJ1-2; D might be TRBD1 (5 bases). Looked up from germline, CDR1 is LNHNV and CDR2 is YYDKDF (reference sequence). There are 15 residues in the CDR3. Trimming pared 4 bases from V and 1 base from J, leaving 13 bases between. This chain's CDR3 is CATSNGGGGNYGYTF. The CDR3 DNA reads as TGTGCCACCAGCAATGGGGGAGGCGGTAACTATGGCTACACCTTC.